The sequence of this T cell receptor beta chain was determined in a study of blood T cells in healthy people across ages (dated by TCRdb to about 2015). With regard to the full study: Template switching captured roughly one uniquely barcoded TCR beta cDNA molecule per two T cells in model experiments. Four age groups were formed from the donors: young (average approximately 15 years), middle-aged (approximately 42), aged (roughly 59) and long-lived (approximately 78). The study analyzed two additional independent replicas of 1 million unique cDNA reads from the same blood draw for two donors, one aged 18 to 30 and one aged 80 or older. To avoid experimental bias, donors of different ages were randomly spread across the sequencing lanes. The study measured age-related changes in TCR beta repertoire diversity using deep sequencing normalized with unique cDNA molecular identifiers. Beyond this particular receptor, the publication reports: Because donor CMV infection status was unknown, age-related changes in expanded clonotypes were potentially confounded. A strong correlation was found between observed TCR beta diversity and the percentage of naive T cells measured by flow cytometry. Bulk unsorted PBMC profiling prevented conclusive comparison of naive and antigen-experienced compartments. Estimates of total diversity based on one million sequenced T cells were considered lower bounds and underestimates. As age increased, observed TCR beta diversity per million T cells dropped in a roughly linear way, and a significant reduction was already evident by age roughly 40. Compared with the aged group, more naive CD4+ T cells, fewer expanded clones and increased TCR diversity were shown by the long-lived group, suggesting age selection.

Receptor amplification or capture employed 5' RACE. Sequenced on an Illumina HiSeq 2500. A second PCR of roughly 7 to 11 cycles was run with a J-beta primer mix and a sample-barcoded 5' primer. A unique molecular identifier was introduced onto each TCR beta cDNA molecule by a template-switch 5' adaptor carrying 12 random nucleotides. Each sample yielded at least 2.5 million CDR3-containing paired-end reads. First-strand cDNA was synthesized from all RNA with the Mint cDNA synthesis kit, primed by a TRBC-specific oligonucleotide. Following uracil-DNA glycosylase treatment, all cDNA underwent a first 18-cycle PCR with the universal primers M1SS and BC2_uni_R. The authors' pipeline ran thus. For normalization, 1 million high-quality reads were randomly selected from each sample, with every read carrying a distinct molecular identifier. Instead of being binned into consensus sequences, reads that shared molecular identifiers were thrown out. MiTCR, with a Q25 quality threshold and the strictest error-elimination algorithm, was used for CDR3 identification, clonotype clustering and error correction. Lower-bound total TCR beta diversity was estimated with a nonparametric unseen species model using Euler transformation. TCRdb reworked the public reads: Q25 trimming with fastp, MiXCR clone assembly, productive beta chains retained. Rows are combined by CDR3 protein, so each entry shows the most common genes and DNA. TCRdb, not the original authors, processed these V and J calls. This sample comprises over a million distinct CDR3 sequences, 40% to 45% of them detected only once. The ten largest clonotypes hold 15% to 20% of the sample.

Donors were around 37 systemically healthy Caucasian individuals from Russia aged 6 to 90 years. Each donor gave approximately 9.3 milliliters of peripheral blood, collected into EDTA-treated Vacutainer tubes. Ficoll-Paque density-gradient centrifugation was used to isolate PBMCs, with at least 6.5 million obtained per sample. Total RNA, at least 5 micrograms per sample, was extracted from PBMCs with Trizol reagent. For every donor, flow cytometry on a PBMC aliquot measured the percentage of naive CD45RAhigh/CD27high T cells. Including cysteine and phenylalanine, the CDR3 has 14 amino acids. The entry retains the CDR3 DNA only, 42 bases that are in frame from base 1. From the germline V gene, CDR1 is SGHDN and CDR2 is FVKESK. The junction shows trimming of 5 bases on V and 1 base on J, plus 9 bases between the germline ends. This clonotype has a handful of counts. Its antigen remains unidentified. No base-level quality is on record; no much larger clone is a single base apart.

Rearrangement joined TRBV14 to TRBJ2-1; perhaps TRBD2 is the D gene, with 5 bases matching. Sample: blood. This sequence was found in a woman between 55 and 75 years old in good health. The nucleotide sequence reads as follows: TGTGCCAGCAGCTCGGGATATTCCTACAATGAGCAGTTCTTC. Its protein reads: CASSSGYSYNEQFF.